One sample yielded the 30 T cell receptor beta chains listed below, sequenced in a study of OX40 agonist ivuxolimab in advanced cancers. TCRdb's copy holds only in-frame clones and misses some; the assay was immunoSEQ multiplex PCR. The sample includes about 76,000 clones, 85% to 90% of them seen just once. The input for sequencing was CD4+ or CD8+ T cells sorted from blood, taken in a trial of the OX40 agonist ivuxolimab. The source of these receptors is an adult with an advanced solid tumor such as melanoma, head and neck, liver or kidney cancer.

This chain uses TRBV28 with TRBJ2-7; TRBD2 matches at 8 bases. The J segment lost 2 bases and the V segment lost 6 bases, leaving 3 bases of the junction unmatched. Germline V gives CDR1 MDHEN, CDR2 SYDVKM. This CDR3 spans 13 amino acids. DNA of the CDR3: TGTGCCAGCAGCGATAGCGGGGCCTACGAGCAGTACTTC. This translates into CASSDSGAYEQYF.

The J gene is TRBJ2-1, the V gene TRBV5-1, with D possibly called TRBD1 or TRBD2 (5 bases each). The CDR3 sequence is 15 residues long. V was pared by 3 bases and J by 0 bases, with 10 bases between. Germline CDR1 and CDR2: SGHRS and YFSETQ. The CDR3 DNA sequence: TGCGCCAGCAGCTCATGGGGGAGCTCCTACAATGAGCAGTTCTTC. Encoded protein: CASSSWGSSYNEQFF.

CDR3 loop: CAWSVRGRVEKLFF. CDR3 sequence (DNA): TGTGCCTGGAGTGTACGGGGGCGGGTTGAAAAACTGTTTTTT. The chain has TRBV30 and TRBJ1-4; D possibly corresponds to TRBD1 (6 bases). V dropped 0 bases and J dropped 7 bases, with 12 bases sitting between them. The CDR3 totals 14 residues. Per the germline V gene, CDR1 is GTSNPN and CDR2 is SVGIG (reference sequence).

For this clone: Other DNA sequences in the same sample also yield this CDR3. V usage is TRBV5-4 and J usage is TRBJ1-1; D remains unclear. Trimming removed 2 bases at V and 1 base at J, with 3 bases between. The CDR3 runs to 12 residues. Germline CDR1 SGHNT, CDR2 YYREEE (reference sequence). CDR3 protein: CASSFGNTEAFF. The CDR3 DNA is TGTGCCAGCAGCTTCGGGAACACTGAAGCTTTCTTT.

The genes are TRBV19 and TRBJ2-3; 11 bases match TRBD2. Trimming took 6 bases from V and 4 from J; bases not matched to a gene: 6. CDR1 and CDR2 from the germline V gene are LNHDA and SQIVND (reference sequence). The CDR3 has 15 residues. Here the CDR3 reads CASRTLAGGPDTQYF. As DNA, the CDR3 is TGTGCCAGTAGGACTCTAGCGGGAGGTCCAGATACGCAGTATTTT.

The CDR3 loop is CASSRGSRSNTGELFF. CDR3 DNA sequence: TGTGCCAGCAGCCGGGGTAGCCGATCGAACACCGGGGAGCTGTTTTTT. The genes are TRBV9 and TRBJ2-2; D might be TRBD2 (5 bases). Germline V CDR1 and CDR2: SGDLS, YYNGEE. V lost 4 bases and J 0 bases, leaving 13 bases between the germline ends. The CDR3 contains 16 residues.

The chain couples TRBV5-1 to TRBJ1-2; 7 bases align to TRBD1. CDR1 is SGHRS, CDR2 YFSETQ, per germline. V was clipped by 6 bases and J by 3 bases; unmatched bases: 8. The CDR3 is made up of 14 amino acids. The CDR3: CASNEPGTDYGYTF. For the CDR3, the DNA is TGCGCCAGCAACGAACCCGGGACAGACTATGGCTACACCTTC.

CDR3 bases: TGCGCCAGCAGCCAGGGGACAGGGGAAATGGATACGCAGTATTTT. Its protein product is CASSQGTGEMDTQYF. The chain couples TRBV4-1 to TRBJ2-3, with 10 bases identical to TRBD1. V lost 3 bases to trimming and J lost 6 bases; unmatched junction nucleotides: 6. The CDR3 totals 15 residues. CDR1 and CDR2 (germline): MGHRA, YSYEKL.

V and J are TRBV7-9 and TRBJ2-2; D might be TRBD1 or TRBD2, each matching 5 bases. The CDR3 is 17 amino acids. Germline CDR1 is SEHNR and CDR2 is FQNEAQ (reference sequence). The V end lost 3 bases, the J end lost 5 bases, and 19 bases lay between the germline ends. For the CDR3, the DNA is TGTGCCAGCAGCTTGACCCTTGGGGGATGGGGTACCGGGGAGCTGTTTTTT. This encodes CASSLTLGGWGTGELFF.

V and J are TRBV27 and TRBJ2-7; 7 bases map to TRBD1. The CDR3 loop spans 13 amino acids. The germline V gene encodes CDR1 MNHEY and CDR2 SMNVEV (reference sequence). The V segment lost 8 bases and the J segment 3 bases; nucleotides outside the gene matches: 7. In DNA form, the CDR3 reads TGTGCCAGCGGGGACAGAGGGGGCTACGAGCAGTACTTC. It yields the protein CASGDRGGYEQYF.

This sequence joins TRBV2 and TRBJ1-1, with 8 bases that match TRBD1. Trimming removed 11 bases from V and 4 bases from J; junction bases left unmatched: 6. This CDR3 contains 12 residues. From germline, CDR1 is SNHLY and CDR2 FYNNEI. The CDR3 sequence: CAGQGSGTEAFF. The CDR3 coding sequence is TGTGCCGGACAGGGTTCGGGCACTGAAGCTTTCTTT.

The chain uses TRBV19 and TRBJ1-5; 8 nucleotides align to TRBD1. Germline CDR1 and CDR2: LNHDA and SQIVND (reference sequence). The CDR3 loop spans 16 amino acids. J lost 0 bases, V lost 7 bases, and 8 bases had no gene match. CDR3 DNA sequence: TGTGCCAGTACGGAGGGGACAGGACGTAGCAATCAGCCCCAGCATTTT. Its protein product is CASTEGTGRSNQPQHF.

The chain combines TRBV27 with TRBJ1-2; 8 bases match TRBD1. This CDR3 is built from 15 residues. In germline, CDR1 is MNHEY, CDR2 SMNVEV (reference sequence). V lost 5 bases to trimming and J lost 3 bases; unmatched junction nucleotides: 8. The CDR3 nucleotides are TGTGCCAGCAGTGCCGGACAGGGTCCGCACTATGGCTACACCTTC. Protein sequence: CASSAGQGPHYGYTF.

J is TRBJ2-7 and V is TRBV4-1; D is possibly TRBD1 (5 bases). Germline V gene lookup returns CDR1 MGHRA and CDR2 YSYEKL. This CDR3 spans 14 amino acids. Trimming stripped 2 bases from V and 2 bases from J, with 10 bases between. CDR3 region: CASSQRGLAYEQYF. Written as DNA, the CDR3 is TGCGCCAGCAGCCAAAGGGGTCTGGCCTACGAGCAGTACTTC.

The V call is TRBV9, the J call TRBJ2-3; the D gene is possibly TRBD1 (6 bases). CDR3 size: 13 residues. The germline V gene encodes CDR1 SGDLS and CDR2 YYNGEE. V gave up 8 bases and J gave up 1 base, with 11 bases separating them. The CDR3 DNA reads as TGTGCCAGTGAACAGGGTGGCACAGATACGCAGTATTTT. Translated, it gives CASEQGGTDTQYF. Full variable domain (outside the CDR3, taken from reference TRBV9 and TRBJ2-3): DSGVTQTPKHLITATGQRVTLRCSPRSGDLSVYWYQQSLDQGLQFLIQYYNGEERAKGNILERFSAQQFPDLHSELNLSSLELGDSALYFCASEQGGTDTQYFGPGTRLTVL.

The genes are TRBV9 and TRBJ2-7; 13 bases map to TRBD2. CDR1 SGDLS and CDR2 YYNGEE come from the germline V gene. There are 15 residues in the CDR3. With V trimmed by 4 bases and J by 2 bases, 3 bases remained unmatched. For the CDR3, the DNA is TGTGCCAGCAGCCCGGGACTAGCGGGAACCTACGAGCAGTACTTC. Translating it yields CASSPGLAGTYEQYF.

This clone was detected once. The chain couples TRBV11-2 to TRBJ2-1; 12 bases are a match to TRBD2. Germline CDR1 SGHAT, CDR2 FQNNGV. V lost 3 bases and J lost 11; bases outside the gene matches: 5. CDR3 size: 14 residues. CDR3 DNA sequence: TGTGCCAGCAGCTTGGGACTAGCGGGCGCGAAGCAGTTCTTC. Amino acid sequence: CASSLGLAGAKQFF.

The chain joins TRBV4-1 to TRBJ1-5, with a possible D match to TRBD1 (5 bases). Trimming removed 0 bases from V and 3 bases from J, with 12 bases in between. This CDR3 is 16 amino acids long. Per the germline V gene, CDR1 is MGHRA and CDR2 is YSYEKL. The CDR3 DNA is TGCGCCAGCAGCCAAGAGCAGGACATACTCAATCAGCCCCAGCATTTT. Protein sequence: CASSQEQDILNQPQHF.

This clone was counted only a few times. The gene calls are TRBV19 and TRBJ1-5; D perhaps matches TRBD1 (5 bases). CDR3 length equals 13 residues. The V end lost 6 bases, the J end lost 7 bases, and 13 bases lay between the germline ends. CDR1 and CDR2 (germline): LNHDA, SQIVND (reference sequence). This CDR3 is CASSAAQGQPQHF. In DNA form, the CDR3 reads TGTGCCAGTAGCGCGGCCCAGGGACAGCCCCAGCATTTT.

The CDR3, as DNA: TGTGCCAGCTCAACAGGTGAGAACACTGAAGCTTTCTTT. Residues: CASSTGENTEAFF. The rearrangement joins TRBV18 to TRBJ1-1; D perhaps matches TRBD1 (5 bases). This CDR3 region has 13 residues. CDR1 KGHSH and CDR2 LQKENI come from the germline V gene. Trimming stripped 5 bases from V and 1 base from J, with 8 bases between.

The chain joins TRBV5-1 to TRBJ2-2, with D unclear. The V end was cut by 4 bases, the J end by 4 bases, with 14 bases between. CDR1 is SGHRS and CDR2 is YFSETQ in the germline V gene. The CDR3 has 15 residues. The CDR3 protein is CASSNRVASTGELFF. Here the CDR3 DNA reads TGCGCCAGCAGCAACCGGGTTGCCTCCACCGGGGAGCTGTTTTTT.

This clone was counted only a few times. This chain uses TRBV29-1 with TRBJ2-7; maybe TRBD1 (5 bases). The V gene's germline CDR1 is SQVTM and CDR2 ANQGSEA. Trimming shortened V by 0 bases and J by 4 bases, and 10 bases separated the two germline ends. The CDR3 runs to 13 residues. The CDR3 spells CSVEEQASYEQYF. The DNA of the CDR3 is TGCAGCGTTGAAGAACAGGCTAGTTACGAGCAGTACTTC.

The V gene is TRBV6-5, the J gene TRBJ2-7; no clear D. Germline V lookup: CDR1 MNHEY, CDR2 SVGAGI. This CDR3 comprises 15 residues. Trimming cost V 0 bases and J 4 bases, with 13 bases left between them. The chain's CDR3 is CASSYSKFDPYEQYF. CDR3 sequence (DNA): TGTGCCAGCAGTTACTCGAAATTTGACCCATACGAGCAGTACTTC.

The rearrangement links TRBV30 to TRBJ1-1, with 8 nucleotides matching TRBD1. CDR3 length equals 14 residues. Germline assignment: CDR1 GTSNPN and CDR2 SVGIG (reference sequence). Losses at the gene ends were 2 bases for V and 3 bases for J; bases not matched to a gene: 5. The CDR3 loop is CAWSFGQGDTEAFF. As DNA, the CDR3 is TGTGCCTGGAGTTTCGGACAGGGAGACACTGAAGCTTTCTTT.

The V and J genes are TRBV5-1 and TRBJ2-2; 9 bases match TRBD2. This CDR3 spans 17 amino acids. The junction had 6 bases not matched to a gene; V was cut back by 3 bases and J by 0 bases. Germline-derived CDR1 and CDR2 are SGHRS and YFSETQ. This chain's CDR3 is CASSSFGLATNTGELFF. The CDR3 DNA follows: TGCGCCAGCAGCTCGTTTGGACTAGCGACGAACACCGGGGAGCTGTTTTTT.

The chain is built from TRBV5-1 and TRBJ2-2; 7 bases are shared with TRBD2. Germline CDR1 and CDR2: SGHRS and YFSETQ. This CDR3 is 15 amino acids long. Trimming took 0 bases from V and 6 from J; bases not matched to a gene: 5. In DNA form, the CDR3 reads TGCGCCAGCAGCTTGGAGGCGGGAGTCCCCGGGGAGCTGTTTTTT. This codes for CASSLEAGVPGELFF.

The genes are TRBV11-3 and TRBJ2-5; the match to TRBD1 covers 7 bases. Losses at the gene ends were 3 bases for V and 2 bases for J; bases not matched to a gene: 0. The CDR3 extends over 13 amino acids. Germline loops: CDR1 SGHNT, CDR2 YENEEA. The CDR3 coding sequence is TGTGCCAGCAGCTTCAGGGGGCAAGAGACCCAGTACTTC. Amino acid sequence: CASSFRGQETQYF.

The V call is TRBV5-5, the J call TRBJ2-1, with D tentatively TRBD2 (6 bases). Looked up from germline, CDR1 is SGHKS and CDR2 is YYEKEE (reference sequence). Trimming shortened V by 4 bases and J by 8 bases, and 16 bases separated the two germline ends. There are 14 residues in the CDR3. Here the CDR3 DNA reads TGTGCCAGCAGCAGAACCCGGGACTCGGATGAGCAGTTCTTC. Protein sequence: CASSRTRDSDEQFF. The entire variable domain, with the rest obtained from reference TRBV5-5 and TRBJ2-1, is as follows: DAGVTQSPTHLIKTRGQQVTLRCSPISGHKSVSWYQQVLGQGPQFIFQYYEKEERGRGNFPDRFSARQFPNYSSELNVNALLLGDSALYLCASSRTRDSDEQFFGPGTRLTVL.

The rearrangement joins TRBV11-2 to TRBJ2-1; D gene ambiguous. V was shortened by 7 bases and J by 9 bases, with 16 bases between the two germline ends. Germline V gives CDR1 SGHAT, CDR2 FQNNGV. The CDR3 loop spans 13 amino acids. The CDR3 loop is CASTPPGFGEQFF. The CDR3 DNA sequence: TGTGCCAGCACCCCCCCGGGTTTCGGTGAGCAGTTCTTC.

The chain combines TRBV27 with TRBJ1-5; D ambiguous. The CDR3 has 12 residues. CDR1 is MNHEY, CDR2 SMNVEV, per germline (reference sequence). V gave up 6 bases and J gave up 0 bases, with 3 bases separating them. Here the CDR3 DNA reads TGTGCCAGCAGGAGTAGCAATCAGCCCCAGCATTTT. Protein product: CASRSSNQPQHF.